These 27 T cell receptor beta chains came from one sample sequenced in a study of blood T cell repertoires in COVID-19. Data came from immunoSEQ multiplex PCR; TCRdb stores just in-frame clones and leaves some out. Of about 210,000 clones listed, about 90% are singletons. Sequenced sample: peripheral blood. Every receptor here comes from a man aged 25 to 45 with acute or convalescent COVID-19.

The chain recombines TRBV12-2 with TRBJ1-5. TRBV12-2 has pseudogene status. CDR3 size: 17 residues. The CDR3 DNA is TGTGCAAGTCGCTTCCGGGGGGACATCGGATTCAATCAGCCCCAGCATTTT. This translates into CASRFRGDIGFNQPQHF.

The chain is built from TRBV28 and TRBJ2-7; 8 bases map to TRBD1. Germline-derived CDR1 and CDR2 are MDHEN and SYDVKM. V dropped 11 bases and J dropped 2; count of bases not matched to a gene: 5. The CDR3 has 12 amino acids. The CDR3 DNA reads TGTGCCTCGGGGACAGGAGCCTACGAGCAGTACTTC. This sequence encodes CASGTGAYEQYF.

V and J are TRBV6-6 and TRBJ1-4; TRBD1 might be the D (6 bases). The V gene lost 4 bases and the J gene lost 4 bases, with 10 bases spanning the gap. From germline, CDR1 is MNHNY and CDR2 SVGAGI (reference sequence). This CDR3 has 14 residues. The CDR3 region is CASSFGQNNEKLFF. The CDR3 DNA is TGTGCCAGCAGTTTCGGACAGAATAATGAAAAACTGTTTTTT.

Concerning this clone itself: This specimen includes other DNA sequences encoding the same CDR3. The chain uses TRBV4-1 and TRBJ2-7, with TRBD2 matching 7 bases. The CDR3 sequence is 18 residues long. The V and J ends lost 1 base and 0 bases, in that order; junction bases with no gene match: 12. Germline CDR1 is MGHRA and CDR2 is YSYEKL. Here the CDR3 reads CASSQVLGGQPSSYEQYF. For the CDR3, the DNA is TGCGCCAGCAGCCAAGTTTTGGGAGGGCAGCCAAGCTCCTACGAGCAGTACTTC.

The CDR3 bases are TGCGCCAGCAGCCAAGATATGGCAGGTTGGAGGAGCGTGAATGAGCAGTTCTTC. It is translated as CASSQDMAGWRSVNEQFF. The rearrangement joins TRBV4-1 to TRBJ2-1; D might be TRBD2 (5 bases). V shed 0 bases and J shed 7 bases, with 22 bases lying between them. Germline CDR1 MGHRA, CDR2 YSYEKL. This CDR3 contains 18 residues.

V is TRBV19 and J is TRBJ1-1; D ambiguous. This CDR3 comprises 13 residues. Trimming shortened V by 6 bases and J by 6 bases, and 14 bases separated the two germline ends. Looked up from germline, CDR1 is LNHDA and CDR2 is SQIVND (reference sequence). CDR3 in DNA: TGTGCCAGTAGGAGTCCTGGGCCTCCTGAAGCTTTCTTT. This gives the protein CASRSPGPPEAFF.

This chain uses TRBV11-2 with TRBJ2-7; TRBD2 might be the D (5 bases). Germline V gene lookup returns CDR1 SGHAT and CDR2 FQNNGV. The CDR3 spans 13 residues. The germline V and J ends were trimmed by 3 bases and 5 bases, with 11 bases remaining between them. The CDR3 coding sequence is TGTGCCAGCAGCTTGGAGGTGAGGGACGAGCAGTACTTC. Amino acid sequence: CASSLEVRDEQYF.

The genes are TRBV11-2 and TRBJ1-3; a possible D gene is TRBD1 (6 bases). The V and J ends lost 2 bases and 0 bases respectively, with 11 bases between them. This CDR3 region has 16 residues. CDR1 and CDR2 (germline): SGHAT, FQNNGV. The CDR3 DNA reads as TGTGCCAGCAGCTTATGGGGGCTCTACTCTGGAAACACCATATATTTT. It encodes CASSLWGLYSGNTIYF.

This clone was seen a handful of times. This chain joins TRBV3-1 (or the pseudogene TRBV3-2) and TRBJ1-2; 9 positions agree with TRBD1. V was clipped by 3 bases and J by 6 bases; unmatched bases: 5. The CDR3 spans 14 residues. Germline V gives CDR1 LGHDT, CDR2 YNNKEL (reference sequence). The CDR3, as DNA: TGTGCCAGCAGCCAGAGGGACAGGGAAAATGGCTACACCTTC. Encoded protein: CASSQRDRENGYTF.

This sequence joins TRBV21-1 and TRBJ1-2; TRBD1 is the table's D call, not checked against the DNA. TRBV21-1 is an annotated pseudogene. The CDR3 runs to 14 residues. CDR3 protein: CASSLGQANYGYTF. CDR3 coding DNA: TGTGCCAGCAGTTTAGGACAAGCCAACTATGGCTACACCTTC.

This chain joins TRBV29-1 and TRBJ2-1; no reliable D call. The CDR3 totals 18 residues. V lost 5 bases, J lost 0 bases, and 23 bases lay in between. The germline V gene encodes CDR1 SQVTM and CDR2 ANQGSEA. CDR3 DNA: TGCAGCGTTTTGTCCCTAGAACTGCGGTTGAGCTCCTACAATGAGCAGTTCTTC. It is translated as CSVLSLELRLSSYNEQFF.

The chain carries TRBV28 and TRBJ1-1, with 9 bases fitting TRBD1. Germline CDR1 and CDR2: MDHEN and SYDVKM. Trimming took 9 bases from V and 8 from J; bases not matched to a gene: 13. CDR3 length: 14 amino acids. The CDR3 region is CASHSTGQGREAFF. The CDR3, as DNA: TGTGCCAGTCATTCAACCGGACAGGGGAGGGAAGCTTTCTTT.

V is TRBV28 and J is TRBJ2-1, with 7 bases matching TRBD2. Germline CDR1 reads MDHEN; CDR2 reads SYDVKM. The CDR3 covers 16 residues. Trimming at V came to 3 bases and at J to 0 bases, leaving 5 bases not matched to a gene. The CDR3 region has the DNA TGTGCCAGCAGTTTGCTCCGGGACTACTCCTACAATGAGCAGTTCTTC. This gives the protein CASSLLRDYSYNEQFF. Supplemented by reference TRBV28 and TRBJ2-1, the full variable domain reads DVKVTQSSRYLVKRTGEKVFLECVQDMDHENMFWYRQDPGLGLRLIYFSYDVKMKEKGDIPEGYSVSREKKERFSLILESASTNQTSMYLCASSLLRDYSYNEQFFGPGTRLTVL.

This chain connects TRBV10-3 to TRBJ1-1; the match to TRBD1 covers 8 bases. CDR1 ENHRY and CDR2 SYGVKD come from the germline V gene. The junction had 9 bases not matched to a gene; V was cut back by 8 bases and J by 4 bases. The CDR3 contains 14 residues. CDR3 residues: CAISQGGMGTEAFF. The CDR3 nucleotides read TGTGCCATCTCACAGGGGGGTATGGGCACTGAAGCTTTCTTT.

CDR3 region: CASSQLTGGARYGYTF. The CDR3, as DNA: TGTGCCAGCAGTCAACTAACAGGGGGAGCTCGGTATGGCTACACCTTC. The chain is built from TRBV28 and TRBJ1-2, with 8 bases fitting TRBD1. Unmatched junction bases numbered 13, after V lost 5 bases and J lost 5 bases. The CDR3 covers 16 residues. Germline CDR1 and CDR2: MDHEN and SYDVKM.

CDR3 sequence: CASSFLQGSSSYEQYF. Here the CDR3 DNA reads TGTGCCAGCAGCTTTCTACAGGGGTCGAGCTCCTACGAGCAGTACTTC. The J gene is TRBJ2-7, the V gene TRBV5-5, with 7 bases that match TRBD1. The CDR3 extends over 16 amino acids. V dropped 2 bases and J dropped 0; count of bases not matched to a gene: 8. Per germline, CDR1 SGHKS and CDR2 YYEKEE (reference sequence).

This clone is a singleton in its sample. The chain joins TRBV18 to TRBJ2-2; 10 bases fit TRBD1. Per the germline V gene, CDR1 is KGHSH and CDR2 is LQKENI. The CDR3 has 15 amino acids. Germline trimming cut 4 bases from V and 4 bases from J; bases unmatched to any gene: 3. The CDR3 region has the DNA TGTGCCAGCTCACAGGGACAGGGGCTCACCGGGGAGCTGTTTTTT. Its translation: CASSQGQGLTGELFF.

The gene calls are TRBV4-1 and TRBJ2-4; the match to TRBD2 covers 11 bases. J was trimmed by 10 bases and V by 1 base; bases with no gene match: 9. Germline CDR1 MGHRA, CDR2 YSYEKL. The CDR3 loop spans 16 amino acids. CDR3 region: CASSQVLETSGGIQYF. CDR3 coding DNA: TGCGCCAGCAGCCAAGTGTTAGAAACTAGCGGGGGAATTCAGTACTTC.

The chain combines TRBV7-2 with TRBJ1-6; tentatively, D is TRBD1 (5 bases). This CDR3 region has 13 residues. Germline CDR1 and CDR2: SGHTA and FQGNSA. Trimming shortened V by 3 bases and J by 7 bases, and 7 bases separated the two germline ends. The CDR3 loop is CASSFGANSPLHF. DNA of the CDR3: TGTGCCAGCAGCTTTGGGGCCAATTCACCCCTCCACTTT.

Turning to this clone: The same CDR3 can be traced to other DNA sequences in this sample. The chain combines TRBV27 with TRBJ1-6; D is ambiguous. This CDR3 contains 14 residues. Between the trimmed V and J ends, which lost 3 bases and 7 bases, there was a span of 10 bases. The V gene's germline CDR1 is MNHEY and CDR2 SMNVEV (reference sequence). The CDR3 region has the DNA TGTGCCAGCAGTTTGACGGGTGGCAATTCACCCCTCCACTTT. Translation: CASSLTGGNSPLHF.

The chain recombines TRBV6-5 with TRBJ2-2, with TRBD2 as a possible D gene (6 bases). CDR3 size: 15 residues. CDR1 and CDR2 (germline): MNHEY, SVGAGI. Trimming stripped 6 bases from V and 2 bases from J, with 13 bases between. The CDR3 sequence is CASRKPGLNTGELFF. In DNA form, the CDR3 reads TGTGCCAGCAGAAAACCGGGACTTAACACCGGGGAGCTGTTTTTT.

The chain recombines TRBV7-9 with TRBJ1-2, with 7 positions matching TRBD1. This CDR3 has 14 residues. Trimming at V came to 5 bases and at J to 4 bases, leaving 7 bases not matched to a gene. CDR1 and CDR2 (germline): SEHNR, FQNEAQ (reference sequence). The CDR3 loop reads CASSQQGRGYGYTF. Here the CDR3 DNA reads TGTGCCAGCAGCCAACAGGGGAGAGGCTATGGCTACACCTTC.

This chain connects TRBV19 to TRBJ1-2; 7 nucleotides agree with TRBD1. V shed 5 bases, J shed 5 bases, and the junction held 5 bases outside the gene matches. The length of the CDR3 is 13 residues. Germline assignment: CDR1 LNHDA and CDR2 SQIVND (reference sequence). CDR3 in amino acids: CASSSGGDYGYTF. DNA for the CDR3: TGTGCCAGTAGTTCAGGGGGTGATTATGGCTACACCTTC.

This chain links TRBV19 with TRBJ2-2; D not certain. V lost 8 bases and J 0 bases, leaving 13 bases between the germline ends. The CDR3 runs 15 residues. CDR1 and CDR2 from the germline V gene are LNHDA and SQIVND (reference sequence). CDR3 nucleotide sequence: TGTGCCAGTGATACTGTTTCGTCGAACACCGGGGAGCTGTTTTTT. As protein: CASDTVSSNTGELFF.

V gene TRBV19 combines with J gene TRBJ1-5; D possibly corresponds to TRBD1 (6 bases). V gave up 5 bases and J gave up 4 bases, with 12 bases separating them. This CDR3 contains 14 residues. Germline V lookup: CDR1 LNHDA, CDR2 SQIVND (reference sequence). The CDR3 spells CASSWSQGNQPQHF. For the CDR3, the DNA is TGTGCCAGTAGTTGGAGCCAGGGGAATCAGCCCCAGCATTTT.

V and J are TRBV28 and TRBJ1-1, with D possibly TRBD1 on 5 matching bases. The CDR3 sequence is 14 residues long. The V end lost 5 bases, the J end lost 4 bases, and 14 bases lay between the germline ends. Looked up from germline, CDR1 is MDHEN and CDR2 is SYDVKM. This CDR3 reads CASSLSGGGTEAFF. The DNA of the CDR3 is TGTGCCAGCAGTCTAAGCGGGGGGGGCACTGAAGCTTTCTTT. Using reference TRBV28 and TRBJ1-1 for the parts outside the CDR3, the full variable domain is DVKVTQSSRYLVKRTGEKVFLECVQDMDHENMFWYRQDPGLGLRLIYFSYDVKMKEKGDIPEGYSVSREKKERFSLILESASTNQTSMYLCASSLSGGGTEAFFGQGTRLTVV.

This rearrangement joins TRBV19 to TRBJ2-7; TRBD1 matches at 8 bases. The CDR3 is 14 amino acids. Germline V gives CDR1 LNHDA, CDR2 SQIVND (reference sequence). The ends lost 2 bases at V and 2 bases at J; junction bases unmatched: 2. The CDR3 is CASSINRGAYEQYF. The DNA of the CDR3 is TGTGCCAGTAGTATAAACAGGGGGGCCTACGAGCAGTACTTC.